The clone carrying this T cell receptor beta chain has a single count. What it recognizes is unknown. TCRdb reanalysed the 5' RACE reads using MiXCR and keeps one entry per CDR3 protein. This sample has about 90,000 distinct CDR3 sequences, with around 25% found just once. This record comes from a study of CD8 T cells in ankylosing spondylitis. Findings of the study overall: A TCR beta motif made of about 8 highly homologous variants seemed typical of ankylosing spondylitis blood.

V gave up 6 bases and J gave up 5 bases, with 14 bases separating them. This CDR3 has 15 amino acids. Looked up from germline, CDR1 is MNHEY and CDR2 is SVGEGT. This chain connects TRBV6-2 or TRBV6-3 to TRBJ1-6, with a weak D call TRBD1 (6 bases). The sequence derives from a male donor with ankylosing spondylitis or in good health (not recorded which). Sample: blood, either unsorted or a sorted T cell fraction (not recorded which). The CDR3 here is CASSRPGTNNSPLHF. The CDR3 DNA follows: TGTGCCAGCAGCCGACCCGGGACAAATAATTCACCCCTCCACTTT.